This TCR beta chain was recorded in a study of T cells in Graves' hyperthyroidism and ophthalmopathy. Study-level background: Pretreatment peripheral blood was obtained at initial diagnosis. Findings of the study overall: Researchers found most expanded thyroid clonotypes above 0.001 in blood as well.

A word on this clonotype: Its antigen remains unknown.

The authors took PBMCs from 10 ml fresh peripheral blood. TCR beta CDR3 region amplification was performed from RNA transcripts. The TCR CDR3 was amplified in a first-round RT-PCR using the HTBI primer set. One entry per CDR3 protein, called by TCRdb with MiXCR from the multiplex PCR reads. Among 300,000 to 400,000 distinct CDR3 sequences, 18% were seen once, and the ten largest hold under 55%. The V gene's germline CDR1 is SGHNT and CDR2 YYREEE (reference sequence). With 1 base removed from V and 5 bases from J, the gap between germline ends came to 8 bases. The CDR3 length is 13 residues. The TCR comes from a woman aged 50 to 60 with Graves' hyperthyroidism. The J gene is TRBJ2-3, the V gene TRBV5-4; D remains unclear. The sequenced sample was blood. CDR3 loop: CASSLYWEDTQYF. CDR3 sequence (DNA): TGTGCCAGCAGCTTGTACTGGGAAGATACGCAGTATTTT.